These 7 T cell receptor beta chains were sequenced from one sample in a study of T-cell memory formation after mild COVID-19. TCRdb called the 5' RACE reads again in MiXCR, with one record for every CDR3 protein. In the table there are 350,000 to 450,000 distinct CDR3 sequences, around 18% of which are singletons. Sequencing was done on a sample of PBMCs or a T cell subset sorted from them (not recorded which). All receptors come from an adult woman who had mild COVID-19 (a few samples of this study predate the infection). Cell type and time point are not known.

In nucleotides, the CDR3 is TGTGCCAGCAGCTTATTCAATCGCGTAGTAATCGTAGCAGACAATGAGCAGTTCTTC. It codes for CASSLFNRVVIVADNEQFF. The J gene is TRBJ2-1, the V gene TRBV7-8; no clear D. This CDR3 comprises 19 residues. Trimming took off 2 bases at V and 5 bases at J, with 25 bases between the two ends. Per germline, CDR1 SGHVS and CDR2 FQNEAQ.

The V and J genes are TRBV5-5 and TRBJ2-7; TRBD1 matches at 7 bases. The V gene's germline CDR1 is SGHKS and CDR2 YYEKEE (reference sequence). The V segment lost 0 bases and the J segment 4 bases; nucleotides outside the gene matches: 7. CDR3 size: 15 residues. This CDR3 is CASSLETGQWYEQYF. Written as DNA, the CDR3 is TGTGCCAGCAGCTTGGAGACAGGGCAATGGTACGAGCAGTACTTC.

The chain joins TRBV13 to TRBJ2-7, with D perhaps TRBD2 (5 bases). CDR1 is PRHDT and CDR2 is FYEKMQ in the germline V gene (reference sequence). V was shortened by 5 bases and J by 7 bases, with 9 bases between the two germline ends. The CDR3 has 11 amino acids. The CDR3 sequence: CASSPRVEQYF. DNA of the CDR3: TGTGCCAGCAGCCCGCGGGTTGAGCAGTACTTC. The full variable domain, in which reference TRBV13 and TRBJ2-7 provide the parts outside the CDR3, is AAGVIQSPRHLIKEKRETATLKCYPIPRHDTVYWYQQGPGQDPQFLISFYEKMQSDKGSIPDRFSAQQFSDYHSELNMSSLELGDSALYFCASSPRVEQYFGPGTRLTVT.

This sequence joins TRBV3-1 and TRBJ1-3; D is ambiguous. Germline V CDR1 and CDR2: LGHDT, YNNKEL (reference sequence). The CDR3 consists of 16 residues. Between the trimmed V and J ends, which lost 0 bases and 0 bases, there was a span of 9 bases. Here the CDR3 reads CASSQEGYSSGNTIYF. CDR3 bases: TGTGCCAGCAGCCAAGAAGGATATAGCTCTGGAAACACCATATATTTT.

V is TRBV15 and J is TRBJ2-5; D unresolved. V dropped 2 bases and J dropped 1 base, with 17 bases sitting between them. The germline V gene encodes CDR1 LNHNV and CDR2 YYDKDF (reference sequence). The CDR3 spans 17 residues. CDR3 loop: CATSRLGNHRGQETQYF. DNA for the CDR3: TGTGCCACCAGCAGACTAGGCAATCATCGAGGCCAAGAGACCCAGTACTTC. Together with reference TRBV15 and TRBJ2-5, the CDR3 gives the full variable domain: DAMVIQNPRYQVTQFGKPVTLSCSQTLNHNVMYWYQQKSSQAPKLLFHYYDKDFNNEADTPDNFQSRRPNTSFCFLDIRSPGLGDTAMYLCATSRLGNHRGQETQYFGPGTRLLVL.

The CDR3 here is CASSLSDRGHASQYF. The CDR3 DNA is TGTGCCAGCAGTTTATCCGACAGGGGGCACGCGTCCCAGTACTTC. The chain is built from TRBV27 and TRBJ2-5; 10 bases align to TRBD1. The germline CDR1 and CDR2 sequences are MNHEY and SMNVEV (reference sequence). The CDR3 is made up of 15 amino acids. Trimming removed 0 bases from V and 9 bases from J; junction bases left unmatched: 7.

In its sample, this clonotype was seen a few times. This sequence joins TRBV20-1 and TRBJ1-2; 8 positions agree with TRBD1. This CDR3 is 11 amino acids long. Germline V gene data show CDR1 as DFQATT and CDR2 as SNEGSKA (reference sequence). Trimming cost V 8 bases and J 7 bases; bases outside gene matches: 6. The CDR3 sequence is CSCRGQSGYTF. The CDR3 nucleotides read TGCAGTTGCAGGGGGCAAAGTGGCTACACCTTC.